These 2 T cell receptor beta chains were all obtained from the same sample, sequenced in a study of blood T cells in healthy people across ages. A second roughly 6 to 11 cycle PCR used barcoded and J-beta primers. TCRdb reprocessed the 5' RACE reads via MiXCR and lists one record per CDR3 protein. The sample holds a few hundred thousand distinct CDR3 sequences, more than 45% seen once. The sample comprised blood. Receptor source: a man aged 55 to 70 in good health.

The genes are TRBV20-1 and TRBJ1-4, with a weak D call TRBD1 (6 bases). The CDR3 is 15 residues long. The germline V gene has CDR1 DFQATT and CDR2 SNEGSKA (reference sequence). Trimming removed 5 bases at V and 3 bases at J, with 16 bases between. CDR3 coding DNA: TGCAGTGCTTACTCTCTTCAGGGGTCTAATGAAAAACTGTTTTTT. Protein sequence: CSAYSLQGSNEKLFF.

The V call is TRBV28, the J call TRBJ1-5, with D perhaps matching TRBD1 (5 bases). CDR3 length: 15 residues. CDR1 and CDR2 (germline): MDHEN, SYDVKM. V lost 3 bases and J 2 bases, leaving 11 bases between the germline ends. CDR3 in amino acids: CASSFVGGGNQPQHF. The CDR3 region has the DNA TGTGCCAGCAGTTTTGTTGGGGGTGGCAATCAGCCCCAGCATTTT.